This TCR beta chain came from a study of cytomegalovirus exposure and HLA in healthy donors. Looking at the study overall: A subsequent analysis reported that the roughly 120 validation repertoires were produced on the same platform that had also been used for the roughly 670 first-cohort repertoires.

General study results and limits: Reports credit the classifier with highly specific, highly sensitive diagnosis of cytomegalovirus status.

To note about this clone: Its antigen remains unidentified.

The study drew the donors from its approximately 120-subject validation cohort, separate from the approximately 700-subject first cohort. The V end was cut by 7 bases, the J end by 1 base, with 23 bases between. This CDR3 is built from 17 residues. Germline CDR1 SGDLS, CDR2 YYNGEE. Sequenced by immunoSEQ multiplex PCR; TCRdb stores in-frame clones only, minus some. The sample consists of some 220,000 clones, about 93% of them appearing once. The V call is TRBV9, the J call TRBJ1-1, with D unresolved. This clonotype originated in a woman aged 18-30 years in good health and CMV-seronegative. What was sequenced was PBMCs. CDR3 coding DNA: TGTGCCAGCTCTCTATTACCCCACGCAGGCTCGAACACTGAAGCTTTCTTT. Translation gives CASSLLPHAGSNTEAFF.